The rows below give T cell receptor beta chains drawn from one sample of a study of T cell changes during pregnancy in multiple sclerosis. Here immunoSEQ multiplex PCR was the method, and the copy in TCRdb shows in-frame clones only, minus some. Of tens of thousands of clones listed, under 95% are singletons. The sequencing used CD8+ T cells from peripheral blood mononuclear cells, collected in the third trimester of pregnancy. These receptor sequences come from a female donor with multiple sclerosis, enrolled in a pregnancy study. Both conserved end residues are part of each CDR3. The order of the fields is CDR3 protein, CDR3 DNA, D gene, clone size, J gene, V gene. D genes are given only for firm matches. Not all rows give a size; the values are once, few, many and, for expanded clones, a class.

CASTQGWSYEQYF TGTGCCAGCACGCAGGGATGGTCCTACGAGCAGTACTTC - - TRBJ2-7 TRBV6-5
CASSSLGQGNYEQYF TGTGCCAGCAGTTCCCTGGGACAGGGAAACTACGAGCAGTACTTC TRBD1 - TRBJ2-7 TRBV27
CASSLESGRDEQFF TGTGCCAGCAGCTTAGAAAGTGGGCGGGATGAGCAGTTCTTC - - TRBJ2-1 TRBV7-8
CASSLKLSDTQYF TGTGCCAGCAGCTTAAAACTGTCAGATACGCAGTATTTT - - TRBJ2-3 TRBV7-9
CSVVAISYEQYF TGCAGCGTTGTAGCGATATCCTACGAGCAGTACTTC - once TRBJ2-7 TRBV29-1
CASSASDRNYSNQPQHF TGTGCCAGCAGTGCCTCTGACAGGAACTATAGCAATCAGCCCCAGCATTTT - - TRBJ1-5 TRBV6-1
CASSLERSPTEAFF TGTGCCAGCAGCTTAGAACGAAGCCCCACTGAAGCTTTCTTT - - TRBJ1-1 TRBV11-2
CASSATGPWSGNTEAFF TGTGCCAGCAGTGCGACAGGGCCTTGGTCGGGGAACACTGAAGCTTTCTTT TRBD1 - TRBJ1-1 TRBV6-1
CASSYLETAGELFF TGTGCCAGCAGTTACCTAGAAACCGCCGGGGAGCTGTTTTTT - - TRBJ2-2 TRBV6-5
CASSLPGQGYYGYTF TGTGCCAGTAGTTTACCGGGACAGGGGTACTATGGCTACACCTTC TRBD1 - TRBJ1-2 TRBV19
CASSLVWRTSSYEQYF TGCGCCAGCAGCTTGGTATGGCGGACTAGCTCCTACGAGCAGTACTTC TRBD2 - TRBJ2-7 TRBV5-1
CASSQEQPSVADYSYEQYF TGCGCCAGCAGCCAAGAACAGCCCTCTGTAGCGGATTACTCCTACGAGCAGTACTTC - - TRBJ2-7 TRBV4-1
CAISEIDSLRTDTQYF TGTGCCATCAGTGAAATTGACTCTTTGAGGACAGATACGCAGTATTTT - - TRBJ2-3 TRBV10-3
CASSYSQGSPYEQYF TGTGCCAGCAGTTACTCTCAGGGGTCACCCTACGAGCAGTACTTC - - TRBJ2-7 TRBV6-5
CASSELAGGNEQFF TGTGCCAGCAGTGAACTAGCGGGAGGGAATGAGCAGTTCTTC TRBD2 - TRBJ2-1 TRBV6-4
CASSPHPTSYEQYF TGCGCCAGCAGCCCCCACCCCACATCCTACGAGCAGTACTTC - - TRBJ2-7 TRBV4-1
CASSPSDSYEQYF TGTGCCAGCAGCCCTAGCGACTCCTACGAGCAGTACTTC - - TRBJ2-7 TRBV13
CASSLATGGPETQYF TGTGCCAGCAGCTTGGCTACGGGAGGGCCGGAGACCCAGTACTTC TRBD2 - TRBJ2-5 TRBV5-6
CAWSVLGWPLHF TGTGCCTGGAGTGTACTCGGGTGGCCCCTCCACTTT - - TRBJ1-6 TRBV30
CASRGLALTDTQYF TGTGCCAGCAGGGGCCTAGCGTTGACAGATACGCAGTATTTT - - TRBJ2-3 TRBV6-5
CASSQVQPKGTDTQYF TGTGCCAGCAGTCAGGTACAGCCTAAGGGCACAGATACGCAGTATTTT - - TRBJ2-3 TRBV27
CASSFSPSDTQYF TGTGCCAGCAGCTTTAGCCCCTCAGATACGCAGTATTTT - - TRBJ2-3 TRBV5-4
CASSDDRGRNEQFF TGTGCCAGCAGCGACGACAGGGGTAGAAATGAGCAGTTCTTC TRBD1 - TRBJ2-1 TRBV9
CSVLVLGAGREQPQHF TGCAGCGTTCTTGTTCTTGGTGCAGGCAGAGAACAGCCCCAGCATTTT - - TRBJ1-5 TRBV29-1
CASSEAHAGRTDTQYF TGTGCCAGCAGTGAAGCGCACGCGGGTCGCACAGATACGCAGTATTTT - - TRBJ2-3 TRBV2
CASSLGPFGYNEQFF TGTGCCAGCAGTTTGGGGCCCTTTGGGTACAATGAGCAGTTCTTC - - TRBJ2-1 TRBV27
CASREGNTEAFF TGTGCCAGTAGAGAGGGTAACACTGAAGCTTTCTTT - - TRBJ1-1 TRBV19
CASSMDGTSGLFF TGTGCCAGCAGCATGGACGGCACCTCGGGACTGTTCTTC - - TRBJ2-1 TRBV14
CASSLGDSPYGYTF TGTGCCAGCAGCTTGGGGGACAGCCCCTATGGCTACACCTTC TRBD1 - TRBJ1-2 TRBV5-6
CASSHSEDPSYEQYF TGCGCCAGCAGCCACTCGGAGGACCCTTCCTACGAGCAGTACTTC - - TRBJ2-7 TRBV4-1
CASSWDYTQDTQYF TGTGCCAGCAGTTGGGACTACACTCAAGATACGCAGTATTTT TRBD2 - TRBJ2-3 TRBV28
CASSGESSGLHNEQFF TGTGCCAGCAGCGGCGAGAGTAGCGGACTTCACAATGAGCAGTTCTTC - once TRBJ2-1 TRBV9
CASPRDPRGNTQYF TGTGCCAGCCCCCGGGACCCCAGGGGTAATACGCAGTATTTT - - TRBJ2-3 TRBV2
CASSLSPYEQYF TGTGCCAGCAGCTTATCCCCTTACGAGCAGTACTTC - few TRBJ2-7 TRBV11-2
CASSFTGGADTQYF TGTGCCAGCAGTTTTACAGGGGGCGCGGATACGCAGTATTTT TRBD1 - TRBJ2-3 TRBV27
CASSSRFLLSGTEAFF TGTGCCAGCAGCTCCAGATTCCTCCTTTCGGGCACTGAAGCTTTCTTT - - TRBJ1-1 TRBV11-2
CASSGIGGQGYTF TGTGCCAGCAGCGGCATAGGGGGCCAGGGCTACACCTTC TRBD1 - TRBJ1-2 TRBV9
CASRLGSGQLSNQPQHF TGTGCCAGCAGACTCGGGTCCGGACAGCTTAGCAATCAGCCCCAGCATTTT - - TRBJ1-5 TRBV27
CASSQDGRGVREQYF TGCGCCAGCAGCCAAGACGGCAGGGGGGTACGCGAGCAGTACTTC - - TRBJ2-7 TRBV4-1
CAWGLTGVHEQYF TGTGCCTGGGGACTAACGGGAGTGCACGAGCAGTACTTC - - TRBJ2-7 TRBV30
CASSLVPGDQYF TGTGCCAGCAGCTTAGTCCCCGGGGACCAGTACTTC - - TRBJ2-5 TRBV7-9
CASSTGTSGHNEQFF TGTGCCAGCAGTACCGGGACTAGCGGCCACAATGAGCAGTTCTTC TRBD2 medium-sized TRBJ2-1 TRBV6-4
CASSQRLAGGSYNEQFF TGTGCCAGCTCACAGAGACTAGCGGGAGGCTCCTACAATGAGCAGTTCTTC TRBD2 - TRBJ2-1 TRBV18
CASSSEDRGYNEQFF TGTGCCAGCAGTTCCGAGGACAGGGGATACAATGAGCAGTTCTTC TRBD1 - TRBJ2-1 TRBV6-5
CASSLGEADTQYF TGTGCCAGCAGCCTAGGAGAGGCAGATACGCAGTATTTT - - TRBJ2-3 TRBV7-7
CSVEDPDRETYNEQFF TGCAGCGTTGAAGATCCGGACAGGGAGACCTACAATGAGCAGTTCTTC TRBD1 - TRBJ2-1 TRBV29-1
CASSLRGAGGKDTEAFF TGTGCCAGCAGCTTGAGGGGGGCAGGGGGCAAGGACACTGAAGCTTTCTTT TRBD1 once TRBJ1-1 TRBV5-6
CASSASTGWSYGYTF TGCGCCAGCAGCGCTTCGACAGGGTGGAGCTATGGCTACACCTTC TRBD1 - TRBJ1-2 TRBV5-1
CASSFKGLAGPTDFF TGTGCCAGCAGTTTCAAGGGACTAGCGGGACCAACGGACTTCTTC TRBD2 - TRBJ2-1 TRBV6-1
CASSLDRGNEQFF TGCGCCAGCAGCTTGGATAGGGGGAATGAGCAGTTCTTC - once TRBJ2-1 TRBV5-1